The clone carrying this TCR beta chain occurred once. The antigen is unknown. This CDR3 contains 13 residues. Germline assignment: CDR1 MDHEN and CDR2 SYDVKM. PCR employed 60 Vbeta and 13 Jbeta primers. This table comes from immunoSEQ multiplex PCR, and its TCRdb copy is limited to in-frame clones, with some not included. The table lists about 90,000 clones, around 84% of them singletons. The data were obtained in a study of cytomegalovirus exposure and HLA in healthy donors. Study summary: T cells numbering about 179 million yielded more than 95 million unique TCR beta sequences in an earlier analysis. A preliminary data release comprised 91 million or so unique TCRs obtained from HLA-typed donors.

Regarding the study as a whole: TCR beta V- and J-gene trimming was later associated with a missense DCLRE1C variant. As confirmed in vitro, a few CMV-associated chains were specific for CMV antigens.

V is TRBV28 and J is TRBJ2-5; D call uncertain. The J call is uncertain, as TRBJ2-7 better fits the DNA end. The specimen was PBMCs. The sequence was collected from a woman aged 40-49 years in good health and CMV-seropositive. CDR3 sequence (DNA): TGTGCCACCACACCGCCCGGCAGGTACGAGCAGTACTTC. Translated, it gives CATTPPGRYEQYF.